This T cell receptor (beta chain) was profiled in a study of T cell responses to AZD1222 COVID-19 vaccine. Sequencing used immunoSEQ multiplex PCR; TCRdb keeps in-frame clones, though not all of them. The data contain roughly 54,000 clones, around 92% of them singletons. To note about this clone: Its antigen is undetermined.

With V trimmed by 1 base and J by 5 bases, 6 bases remained unmatched. There are 16 residues in the CDR3. CDR1 and CDR2 from the germline V gene are SEHNR and FQNEAQ (reference sequence). Study findings and constraints: Repertoire collection took place solely once the T cell response had peaked.

The chain joins TRBV7-9 to TRBJ2-1, with TRBD1 matching over 9 bases. Here the sequenced sample was peripheral blood, taken 28 days after the second AZD1222 dose. The TCR sequence derives from an adult who received the AZD1222 COVID-19 vaccine. CDR3 amino acids: CASSLGTGQGNNEQFF. As DNA, the CDR3 is TGTGCCAGCAGCTTAGGTACGGGACAGGGAAACAATGAGCAGTTCTTC.